The 24 T cell receptor beta chains presented below share a single source sample, sequenced in a study of OX40 agonist ivuxolimab in advanced cancers. The library was generated by the immunoSEQ multiplex PCR assay. TCRdb took over this immuneACCESS table, retaining in-frame rearrangements with V and J assigned. Such tables are incomplete; in checked studies, under half of the missing clones stem from an unresolved V gene, and the remainder is unexplained. The sample table shows about 58,000 clones, and about 86% are seen once. The top ten clones comprise 0.8% to 1% of the sample. The material sequenced was CD4+ or CD8+ T cells sorted from blood, taken in a trial of the OX40 agonist ivuxolimab. All receptors come from an adult with an advanced solid tumor such as melanoma, head and neck, liver or kidney cancer.

On this clone itself: Mismatch with germline at one junction end may stem from a read error. The chain is built from TRBV7-7 and TRBJ1-4; D not resolved. The CDR3 spans 15 residues. CDR1 is SSHAT, CDR2 FNYEAQ, per germline (reference sequence). CDR3: CASSTGRTTNEKLFF. In nucleotides, the CDR3 is TGTGCTAGCAGCACTGGACGGACAACTAATGAAAAACTGTTTTTT.

This chain connects TRBV6-5 to TRBJ1-1; possible D gene TRBD1, 6 bases. The CDR3 length is 15 residues. Trimming removed 5 bases from V and 4 bases from J, with 17 bases in between. The germline V gene has CDR1 MNHEY and CDR2 SVGAGI. CDR3 in DNA: TGTGCCAGCAGTAGAAGAACAGGGAAGGGCACTGAAGCTTTCTTT. It codes for CASSRRTGKGTEAFF.

The rearrangement joins TRBV19 to TRBJ2-1; D not resolved. The V gene's germline CDR1 is LNHDA and CDR2 SQIVND (reference sequence). Trimming pared 4 bases from V and 1 base from J, leaving 8 bases between. This CDR3 has 14 residues. CDR3 DNA: TGTGCCAGTAGTAGTAGAGGTTCCTACAATGAGCAGTTCTTC. Protein: CASSSRGSYNEQFF.

The CDR3 is CASSSGQGAGANVLTF. The CDR3 DNA follows: TGTGCCAGCAGCTCGGGACAGGGAGCTGGGGCCAACGTCCTGACTTTC. This chain joins TRBV6-6 and TRBJ2-6, with 9 nucleotides matching TRBD1. Germline V gives CDR1 MNHNY, CDR2 SVGAGI (reference sequence). The CDR3 is 16 amino acids. V trimming: 6 bases; J trimming: 2 bases; junction bases outside the gene matches: 5.

The J gene is TRBJ1-3, the V gene TRBV11-2; perhaps TRBD1 as D (5 bases). Germline V gives CDR1 SGHAT, CDR2 FQNNGV. V lost 5 bases, J lost 0 bases, and 23 bases lay in between. CDR3 length equals 19 residues. The chain's CDR3 is CASSPIKGTVTHSGNTIYF. The CDR3 DNA is TGTGCCAGCAGCCCTATAAAGGGGACGGTAACTCACTCTGGAAACACCATATATTTT. Complete variable domain (other parts from reference TRBV11-2 and TRBJ1-3): EAGVAQSPRYKIIEKRQSVAFWCNPISGHATLYWYQQILGQGPKLLIQFQNNGVVDDSQLPKDRFSAERLKGVDSTLKIQPAKLEDSAVYLCASSPIKGTVTHSGNTIYFGEGSWLTVV.

V is TRBV25-1 and J is TRBJ1-2; no definite D call. CDR1 MGHDK and CDR2 SYGVNS come from the germline V gene. The ends were cut back, 1 base at V and 8 bases at J, with 8 bases in the middle. There are 12 residues in the CDR3. CDR3 DNA sequence: TGTGCCAGCAGTGAATTTGGGTTGGGCTACACCTTC. It is translated as CASSEFGLGYTF.

The chain is built from TRBV28 and TRBJ2-7; D is perhaps TRBD1 or TRBD2 (6 bases each). V shed 6 bases and J shed 7 bases, with 19 bases lying between them. The CDR3 consists of 14 residues. Germline V lookup: CDR1 MDHEN, CDR2 SYDVKM. The CDR3 bases are TGTGCCAGCAGGAAGGGGGGTGGTTCAGGGGAGCAGTACTTC. Translation: CASRKGGGSGEQYF.

The J gene is TRBJ1-6, the V gene TRBV4-1; TRBD1 matches at 12 bases. The junction had 5 bases not matched to a gene; V was cut back by 0 bases and J by 5 bases. Looked up from germline, CDR1 is MGHRA and CDR2 is YSYEKL. The CDR3 runs 18 residues. CDR3 loop: CASSQDGTGGWNNSPLHF. The CDR3 DNA sequence: TGCGCCAGCAGCCAAGATGGGACAGGGGGCTGGAATAATTCACCCCTCCACTTT.

This clone was picked up one time. The genes are TRBV7-2 and TRBJ1-4; D ambiguous. The ends were cut back, 2 bases at V and 2 bases at J, with 18 bases in the middle. The CDR3 extends over 18 amino acids. Germline assignment: CDR1 SGHTA and CDR2 FQGNSA. The CDR3 here is CASSLFPGDWETNEKLFF. The CDR3 DNA reads TGTGCCAGCAGCTTATTCCCGGGAGACTGGGAGACTAATGAAAAACTGTTTTTT.

The genes are TRBV2 and TRBJ1-3; D is unresolved. The CDR3 consists of 16 residues. The V end was cut by 4 bases, the J end by 0 bases, with 13 bases between. From germline, CDR1 is SNHLY and CDR2 FYNNEI. The CDR3, as DNA: TGTGCCAGCAGTGGTGAACGGAAGATCTCTGGAAACACCATATATTTT. Residues: CASSGERKISGNTIYF.

There are a few counts of this clone. V is TRBV6-5 and J is TRBJ1-5, with TRBD1 as a possible D gene (5 bases). The germline V and J ends were trimmed by 6 bases and 6 bases, with 18 bases remaining between them. This CDR3 has 15 amino acids. Germline-derived CDR1 and CDR2 are MNHEY and SVGAGI. CDR3 nucleotide sequence: TGTGCCAGCAGCCGGAGCCGACAGCGGGGTCAGCCCCAGCATTTT. This encodes CASSRSRQRGQPQHF.

The chain has TRBV7-6 and TRBJ2-3, with D possibly being TRBD2 (6 bases). The CDR3 runs 15 residues. The V end lost 10 bases, the J end lost 2 bases, and 19 bases lay between the germline ends. Germline assignment: CDR1 SGHVS and CDR2 FNYEAQ. CDR3 DNA: TGTGCCATCCCCAGCCTTCGGGGGACCACAGATACGCAGTATTTT. It yields the protein CAIPSLRGTTDTQYF.

The V gene is TRBV19, the J gene TRBJ1-2; D gene ambiguous. The length of the CDR3 is 15 residues. Per the germline V gene, CDR1 is LNHDA and CDR2 is SQIVND (reference sequence). Trimming pared 0 bases from V and 4 bases from J, leaving 12 bases between. CDR3 nucleotides: TGTGCCAGTAGTATAGAGCGCGCCCCCCGCTATGGCTACACCTTC. Protein product: CASSIERAPRYGYTF.

The genes are TRBV30 and TRBJ1-2; D is undetermined. Germline assignment: CDR1 GTSNPN and CDR2 SVGIG (reference sequence). There are 13 residues in the CDR3. This chain's CDR3 is CAGGRETNYGYTF. The CDR3 coding sequence is TGTGCTGGTGGTCGGGAAACTAACTATGGCTACACCTTC.

V usage is TRBV5-4 and J usage is TRBJ1-2; 9 nucleotides agree with TRBD1. This CDR3 comprises 16 residues. The V and J ends lost 4 bases and 7 bases, in that order; junction bases with no gene match: 14. Germline V gene lookup returns CDR1 SGHNT and CDR2 YYREEE (reference sequence). Here the CDR3 DNA reads TGTGCCAGCAGCCCCGCGATCCTCGGGACAGGGCCTGGCTACACCTTC. Translating it yields CASSPAILGTGPGYTF.

The rearrangement joins TRBV4-1 to TRBJ1-2; D not resolved. The CDR3 runs to 16 residues. CDR1 is MGHRA, CDR2 YSYEKL, per germline. V was cut by 0 bases and J by 6 bases, with 17 bases left in between. The CDR3 bases are TGCGCCAGCAGCCAAGATCCGTGGGCCGAGGTCGATGGCTACACCTTC. Its protein is CASSQDPWAEVDGYTF.

This clone was picked up one time. Written as DNA, the CDR3 is TGTGCCAGCAGTCCCCGGGACAGGGGCTTCTATGGCTACACCTTC. Translating gives CASSPRDRGFYGYTF. The chain uses TRBV6-6 and TRBJ1-2; 10 bases map to TRBD1. This CDR3 has 15 residues. Trimming removed 5 bases from V and 4 bases from J; junction bases left unmatched: 7. Per the germline V gene, CDR1 is MNHNY and CDR2 is SVGAGI (reference sequence).

The rearrangement uses TRBV29-1 and TRBJ1-1; tentatively, D is TRBD1 (6 bases). Deletions cut 1 base from V and 2 bases from J, with 11 bases between. Per the germline V gene, CDR1 is SQVTM and CDR2 is ANQGSEA. CDR3 length: 14 amino acids. CDR3 bases: TGCAGCGTTGAAGGGAGGGGGGCAAACACTGAAGCTTTCTTT. Encoded protein: CSVEGRGANTEAFF. Full variable domain (rest looked up from reference TRBV29-1 and TRBJ1-1): SAVISQKPSRDICQRGTSLTIQCQVDSQVTMMFWYRQQPGQSLTLIATANQGSEATYESGFVIDKFPISRPNLTFSTLTVSNMSPEDSSIYLCSVEGRGANTEAFFGQGTRLTVV.

The chain joins TRBV4-1 to TRBJ2-1; D is unclear. This CDR3 contains 17 residues. Germline V CDR1 and CDR2: MGHRA, YSYEKL. With 1 base removed from V and 2 bases from J, the gap between germline ends came to 15 bases. DNA for the CDR3: TGCGCCAGCAGCCAAGTAGTAGGGAAAGGACCCTACAATGAGCAGTTCTTC. It encodes CASSQVVGKGPYNEQFF.

This chain connects TRBV5-1 to TRBJ2-3, with D possibly TRBD2 on 6 matching bases. V shed 0 bases and J shed 2 bases, with 10 bases lying between them. Germline V gene sequence: CDR1 SGHRS, CDR2 YFSETQ. The CDR3 is 15 residues long. CDR3 sequence reads: CASSLDAGTTDTQYF. CDR3 DNA: TGCGCCAGCAGCTTGGATGCGGGGACCACAGATACGCAGTATTTT.

The chain employs TRBV10-2 and TRBJ1-1; 9 bases agree with TRBD1. The CDR3 is made up of 15 amino acids. Unmatched junction bases numbered 2, after V lost 3 bases and J lost 0 bases. The germline gives CDR1 WSHSY, CDR2 SAAADI. CDR3 sequence (DNA): TGCGCCAGCAGTGACACAGGGGGCCTGAACACTGAAGCTTTCTTT. Protein: CASSDTGGLNTEAFF.

This chain links TRBV14 with TRBJ2-7, with 7 nucleotides matching TRBD2. V was pared by 4 bases and J by 2 bases, with 8 bases of the junction left unmatched. This CDR3 contains 15 residues. CDR1 is SGHDN and CDR2 is FVKESK in the germline V gene. CDR3: CASSLKTGLPYEQYF. The CDR3, as DNA: TGTGCCAGCAGCCTTAAGACGGGACTACCCTACGAGCAGTACTTC.

The chain is built from TRBV5-1 and TRBJ2-3; tentatively, D is TRBD2 (5 bases). The CDR3 runs 16 residues. Germline assignment: CDR1 SGHRS and CDR2 YFSETQ. Trimming removed 2 bases from V and 2 bases from J, with 15 bases in between. CDR3 in amino acids: CASSFGDGWDTDTQYF. The CDR3 DNA sequence: TGCGCCAGCAGCTTCGGGGATGGTTGGGACACAGATACGCAGTATTTT.

The V gene is TRBV6-5, the J gene TRBJ2-3, with 13 bases aligning to TRBD2. Trimming took 7 bases from V and 7 from J; bases not matched to a gene: 5. The CDR3 consists of 14 residues. Looked up from germline, CDR1 is MNHEY and CDR2 is SVGAGI. The CDR3 bases are TGTGCCAGCAACCCCGGGACTAGCGGGAATACGCAGTATTTT. Protein product: CASNPGTSGNTQYF.